These T cell receptor beta chains were read from a single sample in a study of vaccination effects on CD4 cells after COVID-19. No antigens are known for them. Produced via immunoSEQ multiplex PCR; TCRdb's table is partial and in-frame only. In the table there are fewer than 40,000 clones, roughly four fifths of which are singletons. Sequenced here: CD4+ T cells from PBMCs cultured with HCoV-NL63 spike peptides, sampled after COVID-19 vaccination. The receptor source for this set is a human donor who received a COVID-19 vaccine. Some clones in this sample may be carry-over from other donors' samples. Each CDR3 is given with its conserved first and last residue. The D gene is left open where the match is weak. Rows may omit the clone size; those that give it use once, few, many or a size class.

DNA	CDR3	V	J	D	size	length
TGTGCCACCAGTGATTTCTCTAACAGGGTTAGCAATCAGCCCCAGCATTTT	CATSDFSNRVSNQPQHF	TRBV24-1	TRBJ1-5	.	.	17
TGTGCCAAACCTTCCTGGGGCCAGGTCGGTAAGGCAGGGGGTACAGATACGCAGTATTTT	CAKPSWGQVGKAGGTDTQYF	TRBV5-8	TRBJ2-3	TRBD1	.	20
TGTGCCAGCAGCCAAGATTTCCGGGGGGGAGAGGGCTACACCTTC	CASSQDFRGGEGYTF	TRBV3-1/TRBV3-2	TRBJ1-2	.	once	15
TGTGCCACCAGTGATCCGCAGGGCCAGATCGCTATAGGGGAGCTGTTTTTT	CATSDPQGQIAIGELFF	TRBV24-1	TRBJ2-2	.	.	17
TGTGCCAGCAGCCAAGGACGGAGCTCTGGAAACACCATATATTTT	CASSQGRSSGNTIYF	TRBV14	TRBJ1-3	.	.	15
TGTGCCAGCAGGGGAAGGACTAGCGGTGACAATGAGCAGTTCTTC	CASRGRTSGDNEQFF	TRBV6-5	TRBJ2-1	TRBD2	.	15
TGTGCCAGCAGCTTCCGGACAGGAGCGAACACCGGGGAGCTGTTTTTT	CASSFRTGANTGELFF	TRBV7-2	TRBJ2-2	TRBD1	.	16
TGTGCCAGTAGTGACAGGGGACGATCAAGCACAGATACGCAGTATTTT	CASSDRGRSSTDTQYF	TRBV19	TRBJ2-3	TRBD1	.	16
TGTGCCAGCAGTTTAGTACCCGGGGTGATCACCGGGGAGCTGTTTTTT	CASSLVPGVITGELFF	TRBV27	TRBJ2-2	.	.	16
TGTGCCAGCAGCGGAGACTCCCGCGGCGAGCAGTTCTTC	CASSGDSRGEQFF	TRBV7-2	TRBJ2-1	.	.	13
TGTGCCAGCAGTTCCAGAGGGGAAGGCACAGATACGCAGTATTTT	CASSSRGEGTDTQYF	TRBV6-5	TRBJ2-3	.	.	15
TGTGCCAGCTCACTTGCGGCGGGTGAGCAGTTCTTC	CASSLAAGEQFF	TRBV18	TRBJ2-1	.	.	12
TGCAGCTTCCGACTAGCGGGGAGAGAGACCCAGTACTTC	CSFRLAGRETQYF	TRBV29-1	TRBJ2-5	TRBD2	.	13
TGCGCCAGCAGCTTGGCCGGGACTAGGGAAGAGACCCAGTACTTC	CASSLAGTREETQYF	TRBV5-1	TRBJ2-5	TRBD2	.	15
TGTGCCAGCAGTACCGGGACTCCTACTGAAGCTTTCTTT	CASSTGTPTEAFF	TRBV6-5	TRBJ1-1	.	.	13
TGTGCCAGACGTTGCGCAGGGGGTGTTGGTCAGCCCCAGCATTTT	CARRCAGGVGQPQHF	TRBV9	TRBJ1-5	TRBD1	.	15
TGTGCCAGCAGTTCTAGTAAACTAGCGGGGCGGAGGGAGCAGTTCTTC	CASSSSKLAGRREQFF	TRBV28	TRBJ2-1	TRBD2	.	16
TGTGCCAGCGCCTTGGGGGGGAGCTCCTACAATGAGCAGTTCTTC	CASALGGSSYNEQFF	TRBV2	TRBJ2-1	TRBD2	.	15
TGTGCCAGCAGCCCCCGGGACGGGGGAAAACTGTTTTTT	CASSPRDGGKLFF	TRBV7-8	TRBJ1-4	.	.	13
TGTGCCAGCAGCCCGGGACTAAACTCTGGAAACACCATATATTTT	CASSPGLNSGNTIYF	TRBV7-9	TRBJ1-3	.	.	15
TGTGCCAGCAGCCTCAGGGGCTCTGGGGCCAACGTCCTGACTTTC	CASSLRGSGANVLTF	TRBV3-1/TRBV3-2	TRBJ2-6	.	.	15
TGCGCCAGCAGCTTGCGAGGGGATGGAAATCAGCCCCAGCATTTT	CASSLRGDGNQPQHF	TRBV5-1	TRBJ1-5	.	once	15
TGTGCCAGCAGCCAAGGGACGGAAATAAACACCGGGGAGCTGTTTTTT	CASSQGTEINTGELFF	TRBV9	TRBJ2-2	.	.	16
TGTGCCAGCTCACCACGGACGGGACACCGCTACAATGAGCAGTTCTTC	CASSPRTGHRYNEQFF	TRBV18	TRBJ2-1	.	.	16
TGTGCCAGCAGCTTTCTCTCTGGAAACACCATATATTTT	CASSFLSGNTIYF	TRBV7-2	TRBJ1-3	.	.	13
TGTGCCAGCAGATACCAGACAGGGACTAATGAAAAACTGTTTTTT	CASRYQTGTNEKLFF	TRBV5-8	TRBJ1-4	TRBD1	.	15
TGTGCCAGCTCACGGGGACAGGGTTTGAACACTGAAGCTTTCTTT	CASSRGQGLNTEAFF	TRBV18	TRBJ1-1	TRBD1	.	15
TGTGCCAGCAGCTTGGCCGCGGGGGGGCCTACAAGTGAGCAGTTCTTC	CASSLAAGGPTSEQFF	TRBV5-4	TRBJ2-1	TRBD2	.	16
TGTGCCAGCAAAACTCGACAGGGGGCTTGGTATGGCTACACCTTC	CASKTRQGAWYGYTF	TRBV27	TRBJ1-2	TRBD1	.	15
TGTGCCAGCAGTGAAAAGGGAAGGGAGGACATTCAGTACTTC	CASSEKGREDIQYF	TRBV2	TRBJ2-4	.	.	14
TGCGCCAGCAGTGAGTCGAGGGGGCTCTACAATGAGCAGTTCTTC	CASSESRGLYNEQFF	TRBV10-1	TRBJ2-1	TRBD1	.	15
TGTGCCAGCAGTTTGTTCCCCACTAATGAAAAACTGTTTTTT	CASSLFPTNEKLFF	TRBV28	TRBJ1-4	.	.	14
TGTGCCACCAGCAGGGACCGAGCCACCATATATTTT	CATSRDRATIYF	TRBV15	TRBJ1-3	.	.	12
TGTGCCAGCAGTTCCGGGGATTTGATATATGGCTACACCTTC	CASSSGDLIYGYTF	TRBV6-5	TRBJ1-2	.	.	14
TGTGCCAGCTCACCGGGCAGGGGGGATGGCTACACCTTC	CASSPGRGDGYTF	TRBV18	TRBJ1-2	TRBD1	once	13
TGCGCCAGCAGCCCAGAAGGACAGGGGGCTCATTCACCCCTCCACTTT	CASSPEGQGAHSPLHF	TRBV5-1	TRBJ1-6	TRBD1	.	16
TGTGCCAGCAGCACCCATAGCGGGGGGCCAAACAATGAGCAGTTCTTC	CASSTHSGGPNNEQFF	TRBV7-8	TRBJ2-1	TRBD2	.	16
TGTGCCAGTAGTATCCAGGGGAACACTGAAGCTTTCTTT	CASSIQGNTEAFF	TRBV19	TRBJ1-1	.	.	13
TGTGCCAGCAGTTACGTCGGGGGGAGTACAGATACGCAGTATTTT	CASSYVGGSTDTQYF	TRBV6-5	TRBJ2-3	TRBD2	.	15
TGTGCCTGGAGCATGAACACCGGGGAGCTGTTTTTT	CAWSMNTGELFF	TRBV30	TRBJ2-2	.	.	12
TGCGCCAGCAGCCGGACTAGCGGGGGGGCCGGCATTACAGATACGCAGTATTTT	CASSRTSGGAGITDTQYF	TRBV4-1	TRBJ2-3	TRBD2	.	18
TGTGCCAGTATATATTCGAGGGGTCAGCCCCAGCATTTT	CASIYSRGQPQHF	TRBV19	TRBJ1-5	.	few	13
TGTGCCAGCAGTCAAGGACAGGGAGGCACAGATACGCAGTATTTT	CASSQGQGGTDTQYF	TRBV27	TRBJ2-3	TRBD1	once	15
TGTGCCAGCAGCGTAGCTACGGGGAGACGGTCACCCCTCCACTTT	CASSVATGRRSPLHF	TRBV9	TRBJ1-6	.	.	15
TGCAGCGTTGGGATGGGACAGGGGTATGGCTACACCTTC	CSVGMGQGYGYTF	TRBV29-1	TRBJ1-2	TRBD1	once	13
TGCAGTGCTAGCCTAGGAAACACCATATATTTT	CSASLGNTIYF	TRBV20-1	TRBJ1-3	.	.	11
TGTGCCAGTAGTAAAGGGGGCTCAGAGACCCAGTACTTC	CASSKGGSETQYF	TRBV19	TRBJ2-5	TRBD1	once	13
TGTGCCTGGAGTGTGGGACACTCCATCCCCACAGATACGCAGTATTTT	CAWSVGHSIPTDTQYF	TRBV30	TRBJ2-3	.	.	16
TGTGCCAGCAGGCGATTTGGAACGGGGCAAAGCGTTTCCCTTAACTATGGCTACACCTTC	CASRRFGTGQSVSLNYGYTF	TRBV2	TRBJ1-2	.	.	20
TGTGCCAGCCAACCGACAGGGAGCAACTCTGGGGCCAACGTCCTGACTTTC	CASQPTGSNSGANVLTF	TRBV18	TRBJ2-6	TRBD1	.	17
TGTGCCAGCAGCGTAGTTGGGGGGCTGAACACCGGGGAGCTGTTTTTT	CASSVVGGLNTGELFF	TRBV9	TRBJ2-2	.	.	16
TGCGCCAGCGGCCCGGACAGGGAGATTGCCGGCTACACCTTC	CASGPDREIAGYTF	TRBV5-1	TRBJ1-2	TRBD1	.	14
TGTGCCAGCAGCTTAACCCGGGACAGACCAAACTATGGCTACACCTTC	CASSLTRDRPNYGYTF	TRBV7-8	TRBJ1-2	TRBD1	.	16
TGTGCCAGCAGCCTGACTAGCGGGGGGGCGAGTGAGCAGTTCTTC	CASSLTSGGASEQFF	TRBV9	TRBJ2-1	TRBD2	.	15